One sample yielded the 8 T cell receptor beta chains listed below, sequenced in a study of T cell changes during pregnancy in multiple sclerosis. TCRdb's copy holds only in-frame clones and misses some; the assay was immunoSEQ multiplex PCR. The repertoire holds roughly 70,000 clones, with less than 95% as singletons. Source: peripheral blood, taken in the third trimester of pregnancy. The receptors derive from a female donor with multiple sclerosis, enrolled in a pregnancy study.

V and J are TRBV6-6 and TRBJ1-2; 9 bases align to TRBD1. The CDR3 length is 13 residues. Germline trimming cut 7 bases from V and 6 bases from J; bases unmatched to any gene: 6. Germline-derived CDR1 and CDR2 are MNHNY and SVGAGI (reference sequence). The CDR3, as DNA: TGTGCCAGCAATCCGGGACAGGGTAATGGCTACACCTTC. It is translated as CASNPGQGNGYTF.

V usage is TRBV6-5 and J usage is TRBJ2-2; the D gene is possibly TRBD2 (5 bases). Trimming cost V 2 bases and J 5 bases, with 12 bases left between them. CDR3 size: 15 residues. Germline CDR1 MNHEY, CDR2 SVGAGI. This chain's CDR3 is CASSYEGQLTGELFF. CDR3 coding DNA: TGTGCCAGCAGTTACGAGGGCCAACTTACCGGGGAGCTGTTTTTT.

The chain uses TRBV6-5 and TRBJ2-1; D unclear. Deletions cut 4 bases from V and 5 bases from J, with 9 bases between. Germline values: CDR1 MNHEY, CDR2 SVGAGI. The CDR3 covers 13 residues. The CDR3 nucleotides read TGTGCCAGCAGTTTAACTCAGGACAATGAGCAGTTCTTC. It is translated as CASSLTQDNEQFF.

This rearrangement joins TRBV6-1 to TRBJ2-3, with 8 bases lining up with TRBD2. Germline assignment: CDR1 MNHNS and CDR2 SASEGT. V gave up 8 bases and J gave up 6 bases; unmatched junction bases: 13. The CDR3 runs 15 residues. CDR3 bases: TGTGCCAGCTCCACTAGCGGAGCGGGGGATGATACGCAGTATTTT. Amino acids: CASSTSGAGDDTQYF.

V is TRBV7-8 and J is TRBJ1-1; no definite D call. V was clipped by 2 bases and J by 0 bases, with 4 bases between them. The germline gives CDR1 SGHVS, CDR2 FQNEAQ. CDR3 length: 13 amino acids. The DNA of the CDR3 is TGTGCCAGCAGCTTATCCGTGAACACTGAAGCTTTCTTT. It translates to CASSLSVNTEAFF.

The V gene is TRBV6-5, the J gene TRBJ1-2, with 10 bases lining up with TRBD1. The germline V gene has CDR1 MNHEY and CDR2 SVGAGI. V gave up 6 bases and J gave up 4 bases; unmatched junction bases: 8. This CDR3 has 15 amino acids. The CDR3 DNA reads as TGTGCCAGCAGCTACAGGGGACAGGGGATCTATGGCTACACCTTC. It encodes CASSYRGQGIYGYTF.

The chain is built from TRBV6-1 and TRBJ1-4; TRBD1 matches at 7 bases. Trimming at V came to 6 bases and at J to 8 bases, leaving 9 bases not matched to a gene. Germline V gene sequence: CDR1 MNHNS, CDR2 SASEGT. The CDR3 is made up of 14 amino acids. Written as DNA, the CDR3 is TGTGCCAGCAGAAACACAGGGGCGTCGGAAAAACTGTTTTTT. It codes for CASRNTGASEKLFF.

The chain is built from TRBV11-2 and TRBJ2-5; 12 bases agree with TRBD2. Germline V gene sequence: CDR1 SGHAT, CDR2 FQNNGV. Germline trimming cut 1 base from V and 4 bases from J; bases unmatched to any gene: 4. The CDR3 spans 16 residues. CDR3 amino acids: CASSLVASGGAETQYF. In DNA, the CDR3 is TGTGCCAGCAGCTTAGTCGCTAGCGGGGGGGCAGAGACCCAGTACTTC.